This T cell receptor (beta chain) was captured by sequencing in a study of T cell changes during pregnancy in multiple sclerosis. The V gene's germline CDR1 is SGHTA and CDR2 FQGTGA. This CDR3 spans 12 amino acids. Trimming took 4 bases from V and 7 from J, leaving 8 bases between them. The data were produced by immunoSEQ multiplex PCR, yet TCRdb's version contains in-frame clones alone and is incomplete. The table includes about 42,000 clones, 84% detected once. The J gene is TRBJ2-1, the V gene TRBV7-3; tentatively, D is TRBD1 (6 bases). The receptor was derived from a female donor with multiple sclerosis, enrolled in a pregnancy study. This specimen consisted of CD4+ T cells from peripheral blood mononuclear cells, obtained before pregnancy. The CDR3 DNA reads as TGTGCCAGCAGCTCCCAGGGGAATGAGCAGTTCTTC. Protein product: CASSSQGNEQFF.